The entry that follows covers one T cell receptor beta chain sequence. The antigen is undetermined. These data originate in a study of CD8+ T cells in alopecia areata. Study information: The study gave treated patients oral tofacitinib at 5 to 10 mg twice daily. The duration of tofacitinib was 6 to 18 months, with 6 months off drug afterward. Regarding the study as a whole: Clonality in lesional scalp, especially alopecia totalis/universalis, exceeded that of normal scalp.

Extracted RNA was reverse transcribed, and the resulting cDNA served as sequencing template. Generated by immunoSEQ multiplex PCR, the TCRdb table keeps only in-frame clones and is missing some. This sample has under 300,000 clones, with 65% to 70% found just once. Lesional scalp punch biopsies and peripheral blood were collected from alopecia areata patients. The germline V gene has CDR1 SGHRS and CDR2 YFSETQ. V lost 0 bases and J lost 6; bases outside the gene matches: 9. The CDR3 sequence is 15 residues long. The sequence came from a human donor with alopecia areata. The chain joins TRBV5-1 to TRBJ2-7, with 7 nucleotides matching TRBD1. Here the sequenced sample was CD4+ T cells sorted from blood, taken at week 0. CDR3 DNA: TGCGCCAGCAGCTTGGAGGGGGCCTCCTCCGTCGAGCAGTACTTC. It codes for CASSLEGASSVEQYF.